Listed below are T cell receptor beta chains from one sample, sequenced in a study of blood T cells in healthy people across ages. TCRdb reprocessed the 5' RACE reads via MiXCR and lists one record per CDR3 protein. Among some 790,000 distinct CDR3 sequences, roughly 26% were seen once, and the ten largest hold around a sixth. The sequencing sample was made of blood. All receptors come from a woman of 80 years or more in good health. Both conserved end residues are part of each CDR3. The D gene is left open where the match is weak. Clone size is not always given. Where it is, it says once, few, many or a class for expanded clones.

D gene,clone size,J gene,V gene,CDR3 protein,CDR3 DNA
TRBD1,-,TRBJ2-1,TRBV4-1,CASSLQGSPNERFF,TGCGCCAGCAGCTTACAGGGGAGCCCCAATGAGCGGTTCTTC
TRBD1,many,TRBJ2-1,TRBV28,CASSLTGPSYNEQFF,TGTGCCAGCAGTCTGACAGGGCCCTCCTACAATGAGCAGTTCTTC
TRBD1,many,TRBJ2-5,TRBV12-3/TRBV12-4,CASSLETGGAETQYF,TGTGCCAGCAGTTTGGAGACAGGGGGCGCGGAGACCCAGTACTTC
-,-,TRBJ2-7,TRBV28,CASSFTTTGSYEQYF,TGTGCCAGCAGTTTTACCACGACAGGCTCCTACGAGCAGTACTTC
-,-,TRBJ2-3,TRBV6-5,CTSSYEAPRGTQYF,TGTACCAGCAGTTACGAGGCCCCCAGGGGCACGCAGTATTTT
TRBD1,-,TRBJ1-4,TRBV29-1,CSVLDRVNEKLFF,TGCAGCGTCCTAGACAGGGTAAATGAAAAACTGTTTTTT
-,-,TRBJ1-3,TRBV7-2,CASSLGGRTTSSGNTIYF,TGTGCCAGCAGCTTAGGAGGCAGGACGACAAGCTCTGGAAACACCATATATTTT
-,many,TRBJ2-7,TRBV5-1,CASSLGGWLAKSYEQYF,TGCGCCAGCAGCTTGGGAGGTTGGCTAGCGAAGTCCTACGAGCAGTACTTC
TRBD1,once,TRBJ2-1,TRBV20-1,CSATRQGDSYNEQFF,TGCAGTGCTACCCGACAGGGCGACTCCTACAATGAGCAGTTCTTC
-,many,TRBJ2-3,TRBV24-1,CATSDLGGGSDTQYF,TGTGCCACCAGTGATTTAGGGGGGGGTTCAGATACGCAGTATTTT
TRBD2,many,TRBJ2-5,TRBV7-2,CASSFLAGGETQYF,TGTGCCAGCAGCTTCCTAGCGGGGGGAGAGACCCAGTACTTC
TRBD2,many,TRBJ2-1,TRBV4-1,CASSKTSGSPYNEQFF,TGCGCCAGCAGCAAGACAAGCGGGAGCCCCTACAATGAGCAGTTCTTC
-,few,TRBJ1-1,TRBV29-1,CSVDLMNTEAFF,TGCAGCGTTGATCTAATGAACACTGAAGCTTTCTTT
-,-,TRBJ1-1,TRBV7-2,CASSPGMRTAFF,TGTGCCAGCAGCCCTGGGATGAGGACCGCTTTCTTT
TRBD2,many,TRBJ2-5,TRBV29-1,CSVTTRLAGKETQYF,TGCAGCGTCACTACCCGACTAGCGGGGAAGGAGACCCAGTACTTC
-,many,TRBJ1-2,TRBV6-2/TRBV6-3,CASSSTVINYGYTF,TGTGCCAGCAGTTCTACGGTAATCAACTATGGCTACACCTTC
-,-,TRBJ2-5,TRBV5-5,CASSMGAPCQETQYF,TGTGCCAGCAGCATGGGGGCCCCGTGCCAAGAGACCCAGTACTTC
-,-,TRBJ1-1,TRBV5-1,CASSVDMRNTEAFF,TGCGCCAGCAGCGTGGACATGAGGAACACTGAAGCTTTCTTT
-,-,TRBJ1-1,TRBV6-5,CASGRIQTMNTEAFF,TGTGCCAGCGGGAGGATCCAAACCATGAACACTGAAGCTTTCTTT
-,-,TRBJ2-4,TRBV20-1,CSARDFLGLAKNIQYF,TGCAGTGCCCGGGACTTCCTCGGGCTGGCCAAAAACATTCAGTACTTC
TRBD2,many,TRBJ2-3,TRBV12-3/TRBV12-4,CASSPGTSGGVADTQYF,TGTGCCAGCAGTCCCGGGACTAGCGGGGGGGTTGCAGATACGCAGTATTTT
TRBD1,-,TRBJ2-2,TRBV4-2,CASRETGGRNTGELFF,TGTGCCAGCAGGGAGACAGGGGGCCGGAACACCGGGGAGCTGTTTTTT
-,many,TRBJ1-4,TRBV4-2,CASSHSRGPKEKLFF,TGTGCCAGCAGCCACTCCCGCGGTCCTAAAGAAAAACTGTTTTTT
-,-,TRBJ2-3,TRBV6-2/TRBV6-3,CASTRPADKRTDTQYF,TGTGCTAGCACCCGACCAGCGGATAAGCGCACAGATACGCAGTATTTT
TRBD1,many,TRBJ2-3,TRBV6-1,CASSPVVRGMLSTDTQYF,TGTGCCAGCAGCCCTGTCGTCAGGGGGATGCTTAGCACAGATACGCAGTATTTT
TRBD1,once,TRBJ2-3,TRBV3-1,CASSQDSRGRTQYF,TGTGCCAGCAGCCAAGATTCAAGGGGGCGTACGCAGTATTTT
TRBD1,-,TRBJ1-6,TRBV7-6,CASSAGTAGNSPLHF,TGTGCCAGCAGCGCCGGGACAGCTGGTAATTCACCCCTCCACTTT
-,many,TRBJ2-7,TRBV15,CATSTRPFGSYEQYF,TGTGCCACCAGCACCAGGCCCTTTGGATCCTACGAGCAGTACTTC
-,few,TRBJ2-2,TRBV12-3/TRBV12-4,CASSFPNGPPGELFF,TGTGCCAGCAGTTTCCCCAACGGGCCCCCCGGGGAGCTGTTTTTT
-,-,TRBJ1-2,TRBV25-1,CASKSDWTNHGYTF,TGTGCCAGCAAATCTGACTGGACGAACCATGGCTACACCTTC
-,many,TRBJ1-5,TRBV7-9,CASSLVGHPNQPQHF,TGTGCCAGCAGCTTAGTGGGACACCCAAATCAGCCCCAGCATTTT
-,many,TRBJ1-2,TRBV11-2,CASSSYGGSNYGYTF,TGTGCCAGCAGCTCGTACGGGGGCTCTAACTATGGCTACACCTTC
-,many,TRBJ2-1,TRBV19,CASSYGGAYYNEQFF,TGTGCCAGTAGTTACGGCGGGGCCTATTACAATGAGCAGTTCTTC
TRBD2,few,TRBJ2-3,TRBV15,CATSEGASGRTDTQYF,TGTGCCACCAGCGAGGGGGCTAGCGGGAGAACAGATACGCAGTATTTT
-,many,TRBJ2-3,TRBV6-5,CASRTPIQGSTQYF,TGTGCCAGCAGAACTCCTATCCAGGGGAGTACGCAGTATTTT
TRBD2,many,TRBJ2-5,TRBV27,CASSLRGGAGGPRLETQYF,TGTGCCAGCAGTCTCCGCGGGGGAGCGGGGGGGCCACGGTTAGAGACCCAGTACTTC
TRBD1,-,TRBJ1-5,TRBV7-2,CASSFRTGDANQPQHF,TGTGCCAGCAGCTTTCGGACAGGGGATGCAAATCAGCCCCAGCATTTT
-,many,TRBJ2-7,TRBV15,CATSRGGDSYEQYF,TGTGCCACCAGCAGAGGGGGGGACAGCTACGAGCAGTACTTC
-,few,TRBJ1-2,TRBV27,CASSLTTGNHGYTF,TGTGCCAGCAGTCTTACGACAGGCAACCATGGCTACACCTTC
-,many,TRBJ1-2,TRBV20-1,CSARGGEMGRDYGYTF,TGCAGTGCTAGAGGAGGAGAGATGGGCAGGGACTATGGCTACACCTTC
TRBD2,-,TRBJ2-5,TRBV5-1,CANSGGLSAGGWETQYF,TGCGCCAACAGCGGAGGACTGTCAGCGGGGGGGTGGGAGACCCAGTACTTC
-,many,TRBJ2-5,TRBV4-2,CASSQVHSGTTSQETQYF,TGTGCCAGCAGCCAAGTCCATTCCGGGACAACGTCCCAAGAGACCCAGTACTTC
-,-,TRBJ2-1,TRBV5-6,CASSLWAGSPYNEQFF,TGTGCCAGCAGCCTCTGGGCGGGGAGCCCCTACAATGAGCAGTTCTTC
-,once,TRBJ1-4,TRBV6-1,CASSVQPREKLFF,TGTGCCAGCAGTGTCCAGCCTCGTGAAAAACTGTTTTTT
TRBD1,-,TRBJ1-4,TRBV20-1,CSARDKGQGAEKLFF,TGCAGTGCTAGAGATAAAGGACAGGGTGCAGAAAAACTGTTTTTT
TRBD1,few,TRBJ2-7,TRBV28,CASSLGTVYSYEQYF,TGTGCCAGCAGCCTCGGGACAGTGTATTCCTACGAGCAGTACTTC
TRBD2,once,TRBJ2-1,TRBV7-2,CASSRGTSGSNEQFF,TGTGCCAGCAGCCGGGGGACTAGCGGGAGCAATGAGCAGTTCTTC
TRBD2,-,TRBJ2-1,TRBV4-1,CASSPGTSGLYNEQFF,TGCGCCAGCAGTCCCGGGACTAGCGGTCTCTACAATGAGCAGTTCTTC
-,-,TRBJ1-5,TRBV19,CASSIRGADQPQHF,TGTGCCAGTAGTATTAGGGGGGCGGATCAGCCCCAGCATTTT
-,-,TRBJ2-4,TRBV4-1,CASSQGQGWNIQYF,TGCGCCAGCAGCCAAGGGCAGGGATGGAACATTCAGTACTTC
-,few,TRBJ1-1,TRBV5-4,CASTTRTANTEAFF,TGTGCCAGCACCACCCGGACCGCGAACACTGAAGCTTTCTTT
TRBD1,many,TRBJ2-5,TRBV7-8,CASSLVAGGEETQYF,TGTGCCAGCAGCTTAGTGGCAGGGGGTGAGGAGACCCAGTACTTC
-,few,TRBJ1-1,TRBV14,CASSQTIFKQGVNTEAFF,TGTGCCAGCAGCCAGACCATTTTTAAACAGGGCGTAAACACTGAAGCTTTCTTT
TRBD2,few,TRBJ2-1,TRBV7-8,CASSFRSGIGDEQFF,TGTGCCAGCAGCTTCCGTAGCGGGATCGGTGATGAGCAGTTCTTC
TRBD2,many,TRBJ2-5,TRBV7-2,CASSLLAGGKETQYF,TGTGCCAGCAGCTTATTAGCGGGGGGAAAAGAGACCCAGTACTTC